Below, 27 T cell receptor beta chains from the same sample are listed, as sequenced in a study of cytomegalovirus exposure and HLA in healthy donors. The repertoire was sequenced with immunoSEQ multiplex PCR; TCRdb's copy has only in-frame clones and lacks some. The sample has about 120,000 clones; 88% are singletons. Sequenced: PBMCs. The receptors here all came from a woman under 30 in good health and CMV-seropositive.

The chain couples TRBV5-1 to TRBJ1-5; 7 bases match TRBD1. This CDR3 has 14 residues. Germline assignment: CDR1 SGHRS and CDR2 YFSETQ. V was clipped by 1 base and J by 7 bases; unmatched bases: 5. CDR3 DNA sequence: TGCGCCAGCAGCTTGACAGGGGTGGAACAGCCCCAGCATTTT. Amino acids: CASSLTGVEQPQHF.

The chain is built from TRBV9 and TRBJ2-1; TRBD2 agrees at 14 bases. The CDR3 length is 16 residues. With V trimmed by 3 bases and J by 9 bases, 8 bases remained unmatched. The V gene's germline CDR1 is SGDLS and CDR2 YYNGEE. The CDR3 nucleotides are TGTGCCAGCAGCGCTCCCGGGACTAGCGGGAGTGTTGAGCAGTTCTTC. This codes for CASSAPGTSGSVEQFF.

CDR3 amino acids: CASSQDAGRSSYEQYF. The CDR3 nucleotides are TGTGCCAGCAGCCAAGATGCGGGGAGAAGCTCCTACGAGCAGTACTTC. This chain uses TRBV4-2 with TRBJ2-7; D possibly corresponds to TRBD2 (6 bases). The V gene's germline CDR1 is LGHNA and CDR2 YNFKEQ. The germline V and J ends were trimmed by 0 bases and 0 bases, with 12 bases remaining between them. This CDR3 region has 16 residues.

The chain recombines TRBV7-3 with TRBJ2-2, with 13 bases that match TRBD2. The V gene end was trimmed by 5 bases and the J gene end by 6 bases; junction bases not matched to a gene: 9. There are 17 residues in the CDR3. Looked up from germline, CDR1 is SGHTA and CDR2 is FQGTGA. As DNA, the CDR3 is TGTGCCAGCAGCCCCCGGGGAACTAGCGGGAGGGCCGGGGAGCTGTTTTTT. This sequence encodes CASSPRGTSGRAGELFF.

The V and J genes are TRBV18 and TRBJ1-1; D is possibly TRBD1 (5 bases). Germline V gene data show CDR1 as KGHSH and CDR2 as LQKENI. CDR3 size: 16 residues. The V end lost 3 bases, the J end lost 2 bases, and 16 bases lay between the germline ends. CDR3 residues: CASSPGAVWGNTEAFF. The CDR3 nucleotides read TGTGCCAGCTCACCTGGGGCCGTATGGGGAAACACTGAAGCTTTCTTT.

This clone was seen more than once but under ten times. V usage is TRBV18 and J usage is TRBJ1-4; D call uncertain. Per the germline V gene, CDR1 is KGHSH and CDR2 is LQKENI. The CDR3 contains 15 residues. V lost 5 bases to trimming and J lost 0 bases, with 10 bases between them. This chain's CDR3 is CASSSAGSTNEKLFF. The CDR3 DNA is TGTGCCAGCTCATCCGCGGGGTCAACTAATGAAAAACTGTTTTTT.

This clone was observed a few times. The rearrangement links TRBV25-1 to TRBJ1-2, with 8 bases lining up with TRBD1. There are 13 residues in the CDR3. V was pared by 3 bases and J by 4 bases, with 1 base of the junction left unmatched. In germline, CDR1 is MGHDK, CDR2 SYGVNS. The CDR3 region has the DNA TGTGCCAGCAGTGAGGGACAGGCCTATGGCTACACCTTC. It specifies CASSEGQAYGYTF.

The rearrangement joins TRBV10-2 to TRBJ2-7; D gene ambiguous. V dropped 3 bases and J dropped 3 bases, with 6 bases sitting between them. This CDR3 is 12 amino acids long. CDR1 and CDR2 from the germline V gene are WSHSY and SAAADI. CDR3 sequence (DNA): TGCGCCAGCAGTGAAGCAGGCTACGAGCAGTACTTC. Translated: CASSEAGYEQYF.

The chain employs TRBV2 and TRBJ2-3; 8 nucleotides line up with TRBD2. CDR3 length: 13 residues. V shed 11 bases, J shed 6 bases, and the junction held 10 bases outside the gene matches. Germline CDR1 reads SNHLY; CDR2 reads FYNNEI. The chain's CDR3 is CAPSGGGMDTQYF. In DNA form, the CDR3 reads TGTGCCCCCTCCGGCGGGGGGATGGATACGCAGTATTTT.

The rearrangement links TRBV5-8 to TRBJ1-1; D unclear. The CDR3 loop spans 15 amino acids. Germline assignment: CDR1 SGHTS and CDR2 YDEGEE. Trimming removed 0 bases from V and 0 bases from J, with 9 bases in between. The CDR3, as DNA: TGTGCCAGCAGCTTGGGACACCTCATGAACACTGAAGCTTTCTTT. This codes for CASSLGHLMNTEAFF.

The gene calls are TRBV5-6 and TRBJ2-5; 9 nucleotides line up with TRBD2. Trimming cost V 4 bases and J 5 bases; bases outside gene matches: 6. This CDR3 spans 14 amino acids. CDR1 is SGHDT, CDR2 YYEEEE, per germline. The CDR3 nucleotides read TGTGCCAGCAGCCTAGCGGGGCCCGGGGAGACCCAGTACTTC. It translates to CASSLAGPGETQYF.

V and J are TRBV6-5 and TRBJ2-2, with 11 bases matching TRBD2. Germline V gene lookup returns CDR1 MNHEY and CDR2 SVGAGI. V trimming: 4 bases; J trimming: 5 bases; junction bases outside the gene matches: 3. The CDR3 loop spans 15 amino acids. CDR3 region: CASSLAGGPTGELFF. Here the CDR3 DNA reads TGTGCCAGCAGTTTAGCGGGGGGGCCTACCGGGGAGCTGTTTTTT.

The chain couples TRBV5-4 to TRBJ2-5; D ambiguous. Trimming cost V 4 bases and J 1 base, with 8 bases left between them. This CDR3 region has 13 residues. Per the germline V gene, CDR1 is SGHNT and CDR2 is YYREEE (reference sequence). CDR3 loop: CASSPPTQETQYF. The CDR3 DNA follows: TGTGCCAGCAGCCCGCCTACCCAAGAGACCCAGTACTTC. Full variable domain (rest looked up from reference TRBV5-4 and TRBJ2-5): ETGVTQSPTHLIKTRGQQVTLRCSSQSGHNTVSWYQQALGQGPQFIFQYYREEENGRGNFPPRFSGLQFPNYSSELNVNALELDDSALYLCASSPPTQETQYFGPGTRLLVL.

The CDR3 nucleotides are TGTGCCAGCAGCTTCACCCACGTAAGCGCTGAAGCTTTCTTT. Protein sequence: CASSFTHVSAEAFF. This rearrangement joins TRBV5-6 to TRBJ1-1; D gene unclear. This CDR3 has 14 amino acids. CDR1 is SGHDT, CDR2 YYEEEE, per germline. V lost 2 bases to trimming and J lost 6 bases, with 14 bases between them.

This chain links TRBV2 with TRBJ1-2; TRBD1 matches at 10 bases. This CDR3 is built from 15 residues. Germline CDR1 is SNHLY and CDR2 is FYNNEI. The V segment lost 6 bases and the J segment 5 bases; nucleotides outside the gene matches: 9. The DNA for the CDR3 is TGTGCCAGCAGCGGGACAGGGGCCGGGGGTTATGGCTACACCTTC. It codes for CASSGTGAGGYGYTF.

This sequence joins TRBV4-1 and TRBJ2-7; no clear D. This CDR3 is built from 15 residues. Looked up from germline, CDR1 is MGHRA and CDR2 is YSYEKL. V dropped 1 base and J dropped 2 bases, with 12 bases sitting between them. The CDR3 DNA reads as TGCGCCAGCAGCCAAGGGCCCAGCGAAGCCTACGAGCAGTACTTC. This translates into CASSQGPSEAYEQYF.

This chain uses TRBV19 with TRBJ1-5, with 7 bases lining up with TRBD1. CDR3 length: 15 residues. After removal of 2 bases from V and 4 bases from J, the junction contained 5 bases not matched to a gene. Germline V CDR1 and CDR2: LNHDA, SQIVND (reference sequence). CDR3 region: CASSITGVGNQPQHF. In DNA form, the CDR3 reads TGTGCCAGTAGTATAACAGGGGTGGGTAATCAGCCCCAGCATTTT.

This chain connects TRBV10-3 to TRBJ2-3, with 14 bases identical to TRBD2. Germline V gene data show CDR1 as ENHRY and CDR2 as SYGVKD. Trimming at V came to 3 bases and at J to 3 bases, leaving 11 bases not matched to a gene. The CDR3 sequence is 19 residues long. CDR3 loop: CAISDEGLAGGRSTDTQYF. Here the CDR3 DNA reads TGTGCCATCAGTGATGAAGGACTAGCGGGAGGTAGATCTACAGATACGCAGTATTTT.

This chain connects TRBV30 to TRBJ1-1; 11 nucleotides match TRBD1. This CDR3 is 12 amino acids long. In germline, CDR1 is GTSNPN, CDR2 SVGIG (reference sequence). V shed 3 bases, J shed 10 bases, and the junction held 4 bases outside the gene matches. Here the CDR3 reads CAWSGQGAGAFF. CDR3 nucleotides: TGTGCCTGGAGCGGACAGGGGGCAGGAGCTTTCTTT.

This chain uses TRBV27 with TRBJ1-1; 12 nucleotides agree with TRBD1. V lost 6 bases, J lost 2 bases, and 4 bases stayed unmatched. The germline V gene has CDR1 MNHEY and CDR2 SMNVEV (reference sequence). CDR3 size: 15 residues. CDR3 sequence reads: CASREGTGGNTEAFF. The CDR3 DNA reads as TGTGCCAGCAGAGAAGGGACAGGGGGCAACACTGAAGCTTTCTTT.

V gene TRBV6-5 combines with J gene TRBJ1-2; 9 nucleotides line up with TRBD1. The CDR3 spans 15 residues. The V gene end was trimmed by 6 bases and the J gene end by 4 bases; junction bases not matched to a gene: 9. The germline V gene has CDR1 MNHEY and CDR2 SVGAGI. CDR3 sequence (DNA): TGTGCCAGCAGAGGACCGGGACAGGGCATCTATGGCTACACCTTC. It codes for CASRGPGQGIYGYTF.

The CDR3 is CASSVRTGDSPLHF. The CDR3 region has the DNA TGTGCCAGCAGTGTTCGGACAGGGGACTCACCCCTCCACTTT. The V gene is TRBV6-5, the J gene TRBJ1-6, with 9 bases fitting TRBD1. V lost 5 bases and J lost 10; bases outside the gene matches: 6. The CDR3 extends over 14 amino acids. The germline V gene has CDR1 MNHEY and CDR2 SVGAGI.

This sequence joins TRBV2 and TRBJ1-1; no firm D call. Trimming took off 7 bases at V and 0 bases at J, with 15 bases between the two ends. The CDR3 spans 15 residues. Germline CDR1 and CDR2: SNHLY and FYNNEI. DNA for the CDR3: TGTGCCAGCACGCCCCGGGGTTCCATGAACACTGAAGCTTTCTTT. This sequence encodes CASTPRGSMNTEAFF.

V usage is TRBV27 and J usage is TRBJ2-7; TRBD1 agrees at 11 bases. Unmatched junction bases numbered 10, after V lost 9 bases and J lost 3 bases. Germline V CDR1 and CDR2: MNHEY, SMNVEV (reference sequence). This CDR3 is built from 15 residues. CDR3 bases: TGTGCCAGTCAAACAACCGGGACAGGGGGCTACGAGCAGTACTTC. The encoded protein is CASQTTGTGGYEQYF.

This chain connects TRBV15 to TRBJ1-5; perhaps TRBD1 as D (5 bases). V was shortened by 5 bases and J by 3 bases, with 14 bases between the two germline ends. Per germline, CDR1 LNHNV and CDR2 YYDKDF (reference sequence). The CDR3 contains 15 residues. The CDR3 DNA sequence: TGTGCCACCAGCGGACGCGGAGGGGTCAATCAGCCCCAGCATTTT. Protein: CATSGRGGVNQPQHF.

V is TRBV14 and J is TRBJ1-1; D uncertain. This CDR3 region has 15 residues. Germline V gene data show CDR1 as SGHDN and CDR2 as FVKESK. V was clipped by 2 bases and J by 2 bases, with 12 bases between them. The CDR3 region has the DNA TGTGCCAGCAGCCAATGGGCCGGGATAAACACTGAAGCTTTCTTT. Protein: CASSQWAGINTEAFF.

This chain connects TRBV4-1 to TRBJ1-3; D gene ambiguous. CDR3 length equals 16 residues. CDR1 MGHRA and CDR2 YSYEKL come from the germline V gene. The V gene lost 0 bases and the J gene lost 2 bases, with 11 bases spanning the gap. The CDR3 nucleotides read TGCGCCAGCAGCCAAGACCCGGGAGGCGCTGGAAACACCATATATTTT. Its translation is CASSQDPGGAGNTIYF.